This TCR beta chain was recovered during a study of beta chain features in type 1 diabetes. As for the study in general: Age, gender, cell numbers and subset yield matched between patients and controls. Across the samples, about 100 million sorted cells were examined in total.

This CDR3 is built from 12 residues. Germline loops: CDR1 SEHNR, CDR2 FQNEAQ (reference sequence). The trim removed 5 bases at V and 10 bases at J, leaving 4 bases unmatched. The study, taken as a whole, reports: TCRB CDR3 length was moderately but significantly reduced in all four CD4+ subsets of Type 1 diabetes patients. The naive, central memory and Treg TCRB repertoires of patients appeared to be more similar to one another than those of healthy donors.

Reverse transcription of all isolated RNA meant that expressed TCRB transcripts were sequenced. Produced via immunoSEQ multiplex PCR; TCRdb's table is partial and in-frame only. Counted here are approximately 250,000 clones, 9.6% occurring once; the ten biggest clones make up about 0.037%. This clone turned up a few times. The antigen remains undetermined. This sequence joins TRBV7-9 and TRBJ1-1; TRBD1 agrees at 10 bases. Sequencing input: naive CD4+ T cells from blood. The TCR sequence derives from a woman aged 18-29 years in good health. The CDR3 spells CASSEGQGTAFF. The CDR3 DNA is TGTGCCAGCAGCGAGGGACAGGGGACAGCTTTCTTT.